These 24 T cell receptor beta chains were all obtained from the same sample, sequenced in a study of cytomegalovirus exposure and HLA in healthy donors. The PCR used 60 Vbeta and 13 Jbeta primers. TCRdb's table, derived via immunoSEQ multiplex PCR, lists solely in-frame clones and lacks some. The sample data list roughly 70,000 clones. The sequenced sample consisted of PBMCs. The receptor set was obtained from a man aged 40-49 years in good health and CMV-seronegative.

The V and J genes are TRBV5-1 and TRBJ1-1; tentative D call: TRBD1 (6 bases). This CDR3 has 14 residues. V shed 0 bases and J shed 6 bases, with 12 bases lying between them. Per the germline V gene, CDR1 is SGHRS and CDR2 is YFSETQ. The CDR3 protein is CASSLDREAAEAFF. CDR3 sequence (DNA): TGCGCCAGCAGCTTGGACAGGGAAGCTGCTGAAGCTTTCTTT.

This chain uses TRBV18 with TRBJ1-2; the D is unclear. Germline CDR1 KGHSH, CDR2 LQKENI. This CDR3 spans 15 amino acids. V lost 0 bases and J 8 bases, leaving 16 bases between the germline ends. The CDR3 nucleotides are TGTGCCAGCTCACCACCCCCAGGAAACCCCCAGGGCTACACCTTC. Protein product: CASSPPPGNPQGYTF.

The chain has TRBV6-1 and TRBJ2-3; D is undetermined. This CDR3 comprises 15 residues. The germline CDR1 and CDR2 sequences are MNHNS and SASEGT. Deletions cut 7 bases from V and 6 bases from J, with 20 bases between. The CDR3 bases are TGTGCCAGCACCTTCGCCGGCGGCAGTCGGGATACGCAGTATTTT. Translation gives CASTFAGGSRDTQYF.

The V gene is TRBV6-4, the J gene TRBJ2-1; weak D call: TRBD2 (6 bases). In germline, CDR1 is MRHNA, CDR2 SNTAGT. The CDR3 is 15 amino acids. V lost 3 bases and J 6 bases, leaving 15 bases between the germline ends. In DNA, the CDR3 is TGTGCCAGCAGTGAACAATCCCACGGGAGCAATGAGCAGTTCTTC. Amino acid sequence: CASSEQSHGSNEQFF.

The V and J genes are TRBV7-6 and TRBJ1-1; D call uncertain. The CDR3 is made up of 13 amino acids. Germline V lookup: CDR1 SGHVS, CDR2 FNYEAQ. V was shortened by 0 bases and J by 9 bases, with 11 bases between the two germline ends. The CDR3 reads CASSLARADQAFF. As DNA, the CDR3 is TGTGCCAGCAGCTTAGCGCGGGCGGACCAAGCTTTCTTT.

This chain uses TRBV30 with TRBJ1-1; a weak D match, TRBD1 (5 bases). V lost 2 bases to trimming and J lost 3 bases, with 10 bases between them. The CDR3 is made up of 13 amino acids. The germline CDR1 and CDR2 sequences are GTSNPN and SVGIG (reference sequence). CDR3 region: CAWSRGRDTEAFF. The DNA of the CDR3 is TGTGCCTGGAGTAGGGGAAGGGACACTGAAGCTTTCTTT.

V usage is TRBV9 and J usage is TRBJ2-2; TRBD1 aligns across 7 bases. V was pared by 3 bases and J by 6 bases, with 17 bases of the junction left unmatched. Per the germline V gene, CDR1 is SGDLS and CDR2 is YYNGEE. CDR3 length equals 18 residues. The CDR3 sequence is CASSEGARAEQPAGELFF. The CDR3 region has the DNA TGTGCCAGCAGCGAGGGGGCGAGGGCGGAACAACCCGCCGGGGAGCTGTTTTTT.

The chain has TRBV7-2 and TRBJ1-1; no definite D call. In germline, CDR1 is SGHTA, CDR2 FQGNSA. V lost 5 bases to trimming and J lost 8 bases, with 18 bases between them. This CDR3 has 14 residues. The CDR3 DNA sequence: TGTGCCAGCAGCCACACCATGGGCGGGAGGGAAGCTTTCTTT. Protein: CASSHTMGGREAFF.

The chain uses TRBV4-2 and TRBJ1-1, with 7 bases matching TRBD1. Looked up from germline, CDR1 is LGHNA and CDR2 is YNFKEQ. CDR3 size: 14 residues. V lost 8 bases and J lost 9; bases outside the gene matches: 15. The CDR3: CASSRDSRSVKAFF. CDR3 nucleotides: TGTGCCAGCTCACGGGACAGCCGAAGTGTGAAAGCTTTCTTT.

CDR3 bases: TGTGCCAGCTCACCGTCCTACAGGGTCGAGCAGTACTTC. Translation gives CASSPSYRVEQYF. The chain combines TRBV18 with TRBJ2-7, with D maybe TRBD1 (6 bases). Germline V CDR1 and CDR2: KGHSH, LQKENI. Trimming shortened V by 3 bases and J by 6 bases, and 12 bases separated the two germline ends. The CDR3 loop spans 13 amino acids.

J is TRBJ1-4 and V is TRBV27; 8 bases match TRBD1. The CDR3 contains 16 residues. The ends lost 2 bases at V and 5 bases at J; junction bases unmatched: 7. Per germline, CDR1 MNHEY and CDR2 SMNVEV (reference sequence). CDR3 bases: TGTGCCAGCAGTTTACGCGACAGGGGCGGAAATGAAAAACTGTTTTTT. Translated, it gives CASSLRDRGGNEKLFF.

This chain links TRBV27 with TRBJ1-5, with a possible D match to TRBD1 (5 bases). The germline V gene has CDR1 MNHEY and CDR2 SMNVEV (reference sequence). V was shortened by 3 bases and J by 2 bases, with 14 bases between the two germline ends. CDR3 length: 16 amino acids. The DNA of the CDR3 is TGTGCCAGCAGTTTTGGCGGGGGGAAGGGCAATCAGCCCCAGCATTTT. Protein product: CASSFGGGKGNQPQHF.

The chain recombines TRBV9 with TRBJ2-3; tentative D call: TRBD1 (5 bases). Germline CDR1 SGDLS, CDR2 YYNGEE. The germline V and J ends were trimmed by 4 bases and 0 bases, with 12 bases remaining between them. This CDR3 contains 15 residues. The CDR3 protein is CASSLRQSSTDTQYF. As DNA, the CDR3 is TGTGCCAGCAGCCTCCGACAGTCTAGCACAGATACGCAGTATTTT.

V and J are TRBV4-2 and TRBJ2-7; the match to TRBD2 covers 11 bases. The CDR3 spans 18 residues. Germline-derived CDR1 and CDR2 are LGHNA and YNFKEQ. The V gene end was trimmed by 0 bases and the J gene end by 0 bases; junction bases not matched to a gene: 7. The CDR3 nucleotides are TGTGCCAGCAGCCAAGATGTGCTAGCGGGGGGCCGCTCCTACGAGCAGTACTTC. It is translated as CASSQDVLAGGRSYEQYF.

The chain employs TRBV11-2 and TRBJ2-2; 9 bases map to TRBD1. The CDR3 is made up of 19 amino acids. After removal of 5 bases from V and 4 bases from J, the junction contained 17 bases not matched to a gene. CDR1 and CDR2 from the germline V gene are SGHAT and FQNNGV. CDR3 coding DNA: TGTGCCAGCAGCGCCCGGGACAGGGCGACTAGCCGGGGCACCGGGGAGCTGTTTTTT. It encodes CASSARDRATSRGTGELFF.

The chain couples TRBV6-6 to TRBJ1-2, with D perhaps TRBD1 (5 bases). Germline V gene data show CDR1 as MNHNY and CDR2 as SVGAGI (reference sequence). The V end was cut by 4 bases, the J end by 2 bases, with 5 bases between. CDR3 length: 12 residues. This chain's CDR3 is CASSSGNYGYTF. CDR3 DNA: TGTGCCAGCAGTTCAGGGAACTATGGCTACACCTTC.

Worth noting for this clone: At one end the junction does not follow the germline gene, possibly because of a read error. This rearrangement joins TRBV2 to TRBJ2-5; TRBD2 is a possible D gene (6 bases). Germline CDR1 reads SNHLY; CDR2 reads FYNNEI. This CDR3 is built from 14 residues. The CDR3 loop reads CTSSQDGGRETQYF. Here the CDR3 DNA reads TGTACCAGCAGTCAGGACGGGGGACGGGAGACCCAGTACTTC.

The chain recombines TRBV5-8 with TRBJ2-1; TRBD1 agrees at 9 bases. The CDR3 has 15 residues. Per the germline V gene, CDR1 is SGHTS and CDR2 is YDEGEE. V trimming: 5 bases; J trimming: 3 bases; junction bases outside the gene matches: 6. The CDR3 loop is CASSYGTGIYNEQFF. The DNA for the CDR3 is TGTGCCAGCAGTTACGGGACAGGGATCTACAATGAGCAGTTCTTC.

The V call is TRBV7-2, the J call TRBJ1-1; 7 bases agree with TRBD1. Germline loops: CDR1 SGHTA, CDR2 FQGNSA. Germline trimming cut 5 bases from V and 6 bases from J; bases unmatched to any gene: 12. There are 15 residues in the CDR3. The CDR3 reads CASSLPAGTDAEAFF. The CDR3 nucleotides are TGTGCCAGCAGCCTACCTGCAGGGACAGACGCTGAAGCTTTCTTT.

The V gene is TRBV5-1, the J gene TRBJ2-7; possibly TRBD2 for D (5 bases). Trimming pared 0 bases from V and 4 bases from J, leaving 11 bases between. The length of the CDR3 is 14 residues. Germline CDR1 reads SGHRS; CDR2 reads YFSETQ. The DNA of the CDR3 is TGCGCCAGCAGCTTGGCCCCCCCGGGGTACGAGCAGTACTTC. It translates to CASSLAPPGYEQYF. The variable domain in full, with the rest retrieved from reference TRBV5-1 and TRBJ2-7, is KAGVTQTPRYLIKTRGQQVTLSCSPISGHRSVSWYQQTPGQGLQFLFEYFSETQRNKGNFPGRFSGRQFSNSRSEMNVSTLELGDSALYLCASSLAPPGYEQYFGPGTRLTVT.

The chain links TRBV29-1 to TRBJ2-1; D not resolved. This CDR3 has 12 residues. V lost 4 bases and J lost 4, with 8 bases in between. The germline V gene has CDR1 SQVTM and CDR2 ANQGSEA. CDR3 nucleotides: TGCAGCGTTGGGCGGATATACAATGAGCAGTTCTTC. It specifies CSVGRIYNEQFF.

This CDR3 reads CAWSLRFYGYTF. DNA of the CDR3: TGTGCCTGGAGTTTGCGGTTCTATGGCTACACCTTC. This sequence joins TRBV30 and TRBJ1-2; no reliable D call. V shed 2 bases and J shed 4 bases, with 8 bases lying between them. Germline CDR1 reads GTSNPN; CDR2 reads SVGIG (reference sequence). The CDR3 runs 12 residues.

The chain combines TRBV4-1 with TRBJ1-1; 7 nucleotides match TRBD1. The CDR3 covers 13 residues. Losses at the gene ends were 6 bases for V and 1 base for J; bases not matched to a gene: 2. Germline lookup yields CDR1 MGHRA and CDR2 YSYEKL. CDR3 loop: CASSRTGNTEAFF. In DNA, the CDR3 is TGCGCCAGCAGTCGGACAGGGAACACTGAAGCTTTCTTT.

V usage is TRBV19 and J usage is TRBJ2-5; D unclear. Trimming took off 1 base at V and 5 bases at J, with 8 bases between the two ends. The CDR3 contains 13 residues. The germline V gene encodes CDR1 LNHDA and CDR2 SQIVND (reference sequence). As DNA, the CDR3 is TGTGCCAGTAGTATAGTAACCGGGGAGACCCAGTACTTC. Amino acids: CASSIVTGETQYF. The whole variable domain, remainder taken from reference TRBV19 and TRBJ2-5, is DGGITQSPKYLFRKEGQNVTLSCEQNLNHDAMYWYRQDPGQGLRLIYYSQIVNDFQKGDIAEGYSVSREKKESFPLTVTSAQKNPTAFYLCASSIVTGETQYFGPGTRLLVL.